This T cell receptor beta chain was recovered during a study of blood T cell repertoires in COVID-19 (dated by TCRdb to about 2020). About the investigation overall: Samples from collaborators originated in the United States, Italy and Spain and spanned both the acute and convalescent phases of COVID-19. The prospective study material was composed of cDNA or gDNA derived from T cells, B-cell-depleted T cells, or PBMCs. Subjects who had been exposed to COVID-19, were actively infected with it, or had recovered from it provided the deeply sampled blood TCRbeta repertoires that made up the dataset. The repertoires were released in a freely available public database meant as a resource for research on the immune response to SARS-CoV-2. Samples were obtained from the ongoing ImmuneRACE study (first 160 participants) and from about 1,300 subjects provided by 6 global collaborators. Nearly every sample came with metadata listing a de-identified subject ID, COVID-19 status, age in years and sex. HLA class I and class II types, where available, came from metadata supplied by the sample provider rather than from assay-based typing. Here is what the overall study found, with its caveats: The quantity of clinical and demographic metadata differed by source and by participant and was supplied without curation.

Collaborating institutions collected whole blood in K2EDTA tubes following their own protocols. For TCRbeta analysis, collaborators shipped samples as frozen whole blood, isolated PBMCs, or DNA extracted from either of those sample types. The CDR1 and CDR2 encoded by the germline V gene (reference sequence) are MNHEY and SMNVEV. From its cysteine to its phenylalanine, the CDR3 spans 16 amino acids. Only CDR3 DNA remains: 48 bases, in frame from the first base. Ends trimmed: V by 3 bases, J by 4 bases; bases unmatched to a gene: 9. The immunoSEQ Assay, a bias-controlled multiplex PCR, was used to amplify TCRbeta CDR3 regions from genomic DNA. For the original study's pipeline: Nucleated cell counts per sample were estimated from amplification of reference gene primers within the assay. Sequence reads were collapsed and filtered to measure the absolute abundance of every unique TCRbeta CDR3 rearrangement. For each sample, productive Simpson clonality was calculated as the square root of Simpson's diversity index over productive rearrangements. This immuneACCESS table, as held by TCRdb, lists in-frame sequences with V and J called but not all clones. Of the missing ones, under half trace to an unresolved V gene in checked studies; the others have no known cause. V, J and clone size were drawn from that table, and D and trimming were deduced from the DNA. This sample comprises around 250,000 clones, approximately 87% of them detected only once. Of the sample, around 6.5% falls within the top ten clones.

With regard to this clone: The antigen it binds to is not known. No qualities accompany the bases; no much larger clone lies one base away.

The receptor chain draws on TRBV27 and TRBJ2-7; the junction holds 10 bases that match TRBD1. The specimen sequenced was peripheral blood. The clonotype was recovered from a man between 60 and 75 years old with acute or convalescent COVID-19. The DNA reads as follows: TGTGCCAGCAGTTTTTTTGTCCCGGGACAGGGGTACGAGCAGTACTTC. Its translation is CASSFFVPGQGYEQYF.